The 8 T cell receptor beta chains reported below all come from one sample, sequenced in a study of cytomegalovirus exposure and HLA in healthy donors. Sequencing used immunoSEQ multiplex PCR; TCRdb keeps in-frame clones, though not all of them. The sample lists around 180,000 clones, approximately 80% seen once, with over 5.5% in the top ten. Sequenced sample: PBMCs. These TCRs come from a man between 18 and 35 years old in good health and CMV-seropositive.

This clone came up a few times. CDR3 DNA sequence: TGTGCCTTGTCTTGGGGAGTAGAAGATCAGCCCCAGCATTTT. It encodes CALSWGVEDQPQHF. The chain combines TRBV30 with TRBJ1-5; D gene uncertain. The germline V gene encodes CDR1 GTSNPN and CDR2 SVGIG (reference sequence). CDR3 length: 14 residues. Trimming pared 7 bases from V and 5 bases from J, leaving 18 bases between. The full variable domain, rest sourced from reference TRBV30 and TRBJ1-5, is SQTIHQWPATLVQPVGSPLSLECTVEGTSNPNLYWYRQAAGRGLQLLFYSVGIGQISSEVPQNLSASRPQDRQFILSSKKLLLSDSGFYLCALSWGVEDQPQHFGDGTRLSIL.

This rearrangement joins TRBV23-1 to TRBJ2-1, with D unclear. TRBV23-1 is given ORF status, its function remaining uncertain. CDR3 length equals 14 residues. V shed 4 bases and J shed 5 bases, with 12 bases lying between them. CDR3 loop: CASSPAAINNEQFF. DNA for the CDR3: TGCGCCAGCAGTCCGGCGGCTATCAACAATGAGCAGTTCTTC.

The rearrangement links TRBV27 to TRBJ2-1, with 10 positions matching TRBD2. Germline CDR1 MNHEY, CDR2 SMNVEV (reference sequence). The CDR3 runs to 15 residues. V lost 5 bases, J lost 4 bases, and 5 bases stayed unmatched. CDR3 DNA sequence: TGTGCCAGCAGTCCTGGGACTAGCGTTTACAATGAGCAGTTCTTC. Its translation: CASSPGTSVYNEQFF.

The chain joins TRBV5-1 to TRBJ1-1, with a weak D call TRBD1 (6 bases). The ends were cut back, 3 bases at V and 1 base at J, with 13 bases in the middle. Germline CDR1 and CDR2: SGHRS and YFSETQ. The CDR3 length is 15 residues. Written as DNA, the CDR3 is TGCGCCAGCAGCTCGCGGGGGGGGGCGAACACTGAAGCTTTCTTT. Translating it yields CASSSRGGANTEAFF. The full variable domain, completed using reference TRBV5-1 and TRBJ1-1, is KAGVTQTPRYLIKTRGQQVTLSCSPISGHRSVSWYQQTPGQGLQFLFEYFSETQRNKGNFPGRFSGRQFSNSRSEMNVSTLELGDSALYLCASSSRGGANTEAFFGQGTRLTVV.

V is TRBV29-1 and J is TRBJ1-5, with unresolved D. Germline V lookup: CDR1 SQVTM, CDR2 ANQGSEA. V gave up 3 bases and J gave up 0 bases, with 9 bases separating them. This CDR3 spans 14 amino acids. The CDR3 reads CSVDLLGSNQPQHF. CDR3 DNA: TGCAGCGTTGACCTTCTAGGTAGCAATCAGCCCCAGCATTTT.

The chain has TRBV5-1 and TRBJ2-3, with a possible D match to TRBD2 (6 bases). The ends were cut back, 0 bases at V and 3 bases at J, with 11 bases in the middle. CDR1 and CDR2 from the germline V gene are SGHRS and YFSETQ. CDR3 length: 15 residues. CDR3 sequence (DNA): TGCGCCAGCAGCTTGGCGGGAGTAAAGACAGATACGCAGTATTTT. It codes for CASSLAGVKTDTQYF.

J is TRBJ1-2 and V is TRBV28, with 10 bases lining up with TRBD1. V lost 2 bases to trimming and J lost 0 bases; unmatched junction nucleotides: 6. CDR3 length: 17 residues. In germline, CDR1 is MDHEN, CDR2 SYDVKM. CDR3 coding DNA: TGTGCCAGCAGTTTACCGGGACAGGGGCATACTAACTATGGCTACACCTTC. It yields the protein CASSLPGQGHTNYGYTF.

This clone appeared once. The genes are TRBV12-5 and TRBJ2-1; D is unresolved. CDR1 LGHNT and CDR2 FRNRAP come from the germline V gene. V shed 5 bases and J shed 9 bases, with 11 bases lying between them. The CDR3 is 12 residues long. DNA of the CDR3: TGTGCTAGTGGTACCTATCCCGGTGAGCAGTTCTTC. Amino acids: CASGTYPGEQFF.